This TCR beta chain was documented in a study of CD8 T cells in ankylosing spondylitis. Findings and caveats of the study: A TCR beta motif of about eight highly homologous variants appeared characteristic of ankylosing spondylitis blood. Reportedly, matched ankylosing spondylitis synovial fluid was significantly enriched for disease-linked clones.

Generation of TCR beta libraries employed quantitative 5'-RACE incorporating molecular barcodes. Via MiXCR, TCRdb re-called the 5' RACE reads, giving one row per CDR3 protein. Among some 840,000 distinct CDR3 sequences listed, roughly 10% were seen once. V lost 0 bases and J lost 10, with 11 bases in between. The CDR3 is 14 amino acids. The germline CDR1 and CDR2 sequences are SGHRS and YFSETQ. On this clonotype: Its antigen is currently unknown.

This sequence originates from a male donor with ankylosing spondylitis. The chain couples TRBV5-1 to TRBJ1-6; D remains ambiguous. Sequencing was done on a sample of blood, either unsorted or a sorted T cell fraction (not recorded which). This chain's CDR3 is CASSLARVGSPLHF. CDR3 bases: TGCGCCAGCAGCTTGGCTAGGGTAGGCTCACCCCTCCACTTT.